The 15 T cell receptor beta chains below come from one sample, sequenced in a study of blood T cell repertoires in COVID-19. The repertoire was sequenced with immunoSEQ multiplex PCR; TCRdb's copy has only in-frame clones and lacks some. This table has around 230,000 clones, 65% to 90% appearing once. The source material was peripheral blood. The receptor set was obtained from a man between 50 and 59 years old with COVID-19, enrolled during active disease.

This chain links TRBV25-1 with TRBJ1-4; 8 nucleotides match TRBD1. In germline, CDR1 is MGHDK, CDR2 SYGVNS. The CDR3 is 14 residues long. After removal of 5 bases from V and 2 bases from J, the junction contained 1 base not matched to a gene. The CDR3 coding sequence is TGTGCCAGCAGTAGACAGGGGACTAATGAAAAACTGTTTTTT. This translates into CASSRQGTNEKLFF.

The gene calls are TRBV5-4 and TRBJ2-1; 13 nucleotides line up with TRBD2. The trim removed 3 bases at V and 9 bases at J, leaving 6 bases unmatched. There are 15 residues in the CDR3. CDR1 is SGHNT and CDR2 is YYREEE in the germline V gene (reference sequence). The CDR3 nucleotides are TGTGCCAGCAGCTCCGGGACTAGCGGGATTGGTGAGCAGTTCTTC. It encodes CASSSGTSGIGEQFF.

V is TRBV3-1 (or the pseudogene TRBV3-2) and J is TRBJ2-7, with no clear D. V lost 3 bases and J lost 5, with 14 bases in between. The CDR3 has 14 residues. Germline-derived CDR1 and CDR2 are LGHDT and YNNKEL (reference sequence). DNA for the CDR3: TGTGCCAGCAGCCACGCGATTAGCAGCGACGAGCAGTACTTC. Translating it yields CASSHAISSDEQYF.

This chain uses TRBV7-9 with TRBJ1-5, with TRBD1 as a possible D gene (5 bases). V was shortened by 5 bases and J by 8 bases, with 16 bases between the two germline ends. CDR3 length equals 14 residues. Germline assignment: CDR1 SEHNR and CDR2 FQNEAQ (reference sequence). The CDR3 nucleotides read TGTGCCAGCAGCGTCTCGGGGGGGATGGAGCCCCAGCATTTT. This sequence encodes CASSVSGGMEPQHF.

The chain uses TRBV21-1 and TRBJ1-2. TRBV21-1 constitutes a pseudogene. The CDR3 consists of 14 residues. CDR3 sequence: CASTRSRLLYGYTF. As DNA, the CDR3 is TGTGCCAGCACCCGGAGTCGGCTTCTATATGGCTACACCTTC.

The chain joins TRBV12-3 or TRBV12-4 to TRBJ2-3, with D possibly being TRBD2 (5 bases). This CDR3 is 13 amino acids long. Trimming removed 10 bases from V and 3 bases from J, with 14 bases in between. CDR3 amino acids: CATLLGGTDTQYF. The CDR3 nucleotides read TGTGCCACCCTCCTGGGCGGGACAGATACGCAGTATTTT.

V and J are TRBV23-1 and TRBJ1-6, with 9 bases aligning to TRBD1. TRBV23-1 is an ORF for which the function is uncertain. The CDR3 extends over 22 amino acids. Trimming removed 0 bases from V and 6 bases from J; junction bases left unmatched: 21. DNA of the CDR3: TGCGCCAGCAGTCAATCGATTGGGCTCCGGGACAGGGTTCGTTTGGGTAATTCACCCCTCCACTTT. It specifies CASSQSIGLRDRVRLGNSPLHF.

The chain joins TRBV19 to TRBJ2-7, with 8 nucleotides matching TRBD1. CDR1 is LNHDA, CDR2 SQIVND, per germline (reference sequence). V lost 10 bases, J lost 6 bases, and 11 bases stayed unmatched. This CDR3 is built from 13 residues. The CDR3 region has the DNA TGTGCCACCGCCGGGACAGGTTCCCGCGAGCAGTACTTC. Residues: CATAGTGSREQYF. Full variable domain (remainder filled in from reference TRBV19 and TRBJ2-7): DGGITQSPKYLFRKEGQNVTLSCEQNLNHDAMYWYRQDPGQGLRLIYYSQIVNDFQKGDIAEGYSVSREKKESFPLTVTSAQKNPTAFYLCATAGTGSREQYFGPGTRLTVT.

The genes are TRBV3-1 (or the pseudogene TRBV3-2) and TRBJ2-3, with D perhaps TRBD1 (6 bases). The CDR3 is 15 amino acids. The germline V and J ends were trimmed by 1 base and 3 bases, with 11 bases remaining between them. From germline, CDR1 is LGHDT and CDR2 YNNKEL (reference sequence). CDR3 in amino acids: CASSQVGAQTDTQYF. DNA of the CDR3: TGTGCCAGCAGCCAAGTGGGGGCGCAGACAGATACGCAGTATTTT.

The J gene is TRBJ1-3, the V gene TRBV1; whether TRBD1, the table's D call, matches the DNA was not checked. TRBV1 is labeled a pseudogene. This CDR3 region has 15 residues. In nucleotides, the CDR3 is TGCACCAGCAGCTTAGGGGTTCTCTCTGGAAACACCATATATTTT. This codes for CTSSLGVLSGNTIYF.

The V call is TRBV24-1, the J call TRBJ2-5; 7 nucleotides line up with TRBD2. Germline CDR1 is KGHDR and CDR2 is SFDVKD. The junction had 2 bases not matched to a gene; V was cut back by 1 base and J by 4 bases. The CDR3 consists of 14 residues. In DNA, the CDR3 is TGTGCCACCAGTGATTTCGGCGGGGGAGAGACCCAGTACTTC. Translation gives CATSDFGGGETQYF.

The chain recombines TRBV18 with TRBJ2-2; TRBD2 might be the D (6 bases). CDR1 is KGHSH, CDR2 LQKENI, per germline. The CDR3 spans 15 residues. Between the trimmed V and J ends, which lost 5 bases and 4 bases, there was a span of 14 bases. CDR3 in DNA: TGTGCCAGCTCAGGCTTTACTAGCTCCACCGGGGAGCTGTTTTTT. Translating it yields CASSGFTSSTGELFF.

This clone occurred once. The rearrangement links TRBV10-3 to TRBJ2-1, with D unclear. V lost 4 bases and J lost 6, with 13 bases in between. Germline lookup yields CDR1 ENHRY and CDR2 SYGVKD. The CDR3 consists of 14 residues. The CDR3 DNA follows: TGTGCCATCAGTGCCCCCGAGATTAGCAATGAGCAGTTCTTC. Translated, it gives CAISAPEISNEQFF.

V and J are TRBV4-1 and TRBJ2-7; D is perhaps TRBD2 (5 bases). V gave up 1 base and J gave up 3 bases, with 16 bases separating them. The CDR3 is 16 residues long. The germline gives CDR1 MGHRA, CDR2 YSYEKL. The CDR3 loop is CASSQVPAGVSYEQYF. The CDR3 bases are TGCGCCAGCAGCCAAGTACCAGCCGGGGTCAGCTACGAGCAGTACTTC.

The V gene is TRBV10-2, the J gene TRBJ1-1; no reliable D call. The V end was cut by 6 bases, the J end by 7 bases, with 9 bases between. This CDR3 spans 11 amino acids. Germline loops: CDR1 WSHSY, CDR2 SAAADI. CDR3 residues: CASSPSNEAFF. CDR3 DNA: TGCGCCAGCAGCCCGAGTAATGAAGCTTTCTTT.